This paragraph covers one T cell receptor beta chain sequence. Other DNA sequences in this specimen translate into the identical CDR3. These data are taken from a study of blood T cell repertoires in COVID-19. Germline CDR1 and CDR2: SNHLY and FYNNEI. CDR3 size: 16 residues. V lost 1 base to trimming and J lost 2 bases, with 13 bases between them. Sequenced by immunoSEQ multiplex PCR; TCRdb stores in-frame clones only, minus some. This table has some 100,000 clones, just over 90% appearing once. This sequence was found in a man aged 45-60 years with acute or convalescent COVID-19. Sequencing was carried out using peripheral blood. The chain is built from TRBV2 and TRBJ2-3; TRBD1 might be the D (5 bases). DNA of the CDR3: TGTGCCAGCAGTGAAGTTAGGGGCTGGTCCACAGATACGCAGTATTTT. It codes for CASSEVRGWSTDTQYF.